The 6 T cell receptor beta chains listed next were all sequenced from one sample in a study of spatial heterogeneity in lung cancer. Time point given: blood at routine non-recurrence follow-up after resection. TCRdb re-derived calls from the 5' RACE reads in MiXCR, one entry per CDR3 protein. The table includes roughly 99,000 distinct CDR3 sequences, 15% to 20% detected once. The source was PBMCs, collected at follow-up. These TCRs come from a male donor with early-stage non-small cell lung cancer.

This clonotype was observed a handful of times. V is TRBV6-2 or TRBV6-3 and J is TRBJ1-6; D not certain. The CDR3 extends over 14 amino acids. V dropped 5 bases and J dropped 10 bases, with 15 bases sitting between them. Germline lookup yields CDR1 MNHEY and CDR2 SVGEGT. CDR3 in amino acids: CASSAPGGRSPLHF. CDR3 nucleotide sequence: TGTGCCAGCAGTGCACCAGGAGGCCGGTCACCCCTCCACTTT.

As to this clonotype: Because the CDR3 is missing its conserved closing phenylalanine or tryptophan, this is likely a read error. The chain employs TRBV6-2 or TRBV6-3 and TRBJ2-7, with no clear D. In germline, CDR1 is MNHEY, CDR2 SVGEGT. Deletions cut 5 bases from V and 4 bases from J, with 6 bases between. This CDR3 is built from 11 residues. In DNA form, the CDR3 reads TGTGCCAGCAGTGACATATACGAGCAGTACATC. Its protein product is CASSDIYEQYI.

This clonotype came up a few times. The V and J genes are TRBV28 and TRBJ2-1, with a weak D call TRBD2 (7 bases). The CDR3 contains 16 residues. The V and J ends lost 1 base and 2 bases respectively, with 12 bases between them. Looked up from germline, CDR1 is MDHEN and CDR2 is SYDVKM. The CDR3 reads CASSLSTGTTYNEQFF. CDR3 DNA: TGTGCCAGCAGTTTATCAACAGGGACTACCTACAATGAGCAGTTCTTC.

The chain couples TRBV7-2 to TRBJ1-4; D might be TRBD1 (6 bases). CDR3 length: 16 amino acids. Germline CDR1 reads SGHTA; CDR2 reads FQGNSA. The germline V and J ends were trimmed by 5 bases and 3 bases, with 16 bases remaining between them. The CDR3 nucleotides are TGTGCCAGCAGCCCCCCGGGGGGCTTAGCTAATGAAAAACTGTTTTTT. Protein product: CASSPPGGLANEKLFF.

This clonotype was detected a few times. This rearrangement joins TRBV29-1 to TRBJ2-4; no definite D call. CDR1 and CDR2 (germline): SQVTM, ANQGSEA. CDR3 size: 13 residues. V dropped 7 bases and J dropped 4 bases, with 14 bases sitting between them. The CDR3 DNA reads TGCAGCGGGACGTTAGGGCAGAAAAACATTCAGTACTTC. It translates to CSGTLGQKNIQYF.

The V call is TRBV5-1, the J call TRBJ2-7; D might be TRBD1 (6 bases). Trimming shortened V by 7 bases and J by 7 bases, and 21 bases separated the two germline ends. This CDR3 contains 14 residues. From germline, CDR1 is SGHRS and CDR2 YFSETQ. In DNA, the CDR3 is TGCGCCAGCGGCATGGGACAATCGAGATCGGAGCAGTACTTC. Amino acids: CASGMGQSRSEQYF. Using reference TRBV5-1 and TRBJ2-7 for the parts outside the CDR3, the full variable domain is KAGVTQTPRYLIKTRGQQVTLSCSPISGHRSVSWYQQTPGQGLQFLFEYFSETQRNKGNFPGRFSGRQFSNSRSEMNVSTLELGDSALYLCASGMGQSRSEQYFGPGTRLTVT.